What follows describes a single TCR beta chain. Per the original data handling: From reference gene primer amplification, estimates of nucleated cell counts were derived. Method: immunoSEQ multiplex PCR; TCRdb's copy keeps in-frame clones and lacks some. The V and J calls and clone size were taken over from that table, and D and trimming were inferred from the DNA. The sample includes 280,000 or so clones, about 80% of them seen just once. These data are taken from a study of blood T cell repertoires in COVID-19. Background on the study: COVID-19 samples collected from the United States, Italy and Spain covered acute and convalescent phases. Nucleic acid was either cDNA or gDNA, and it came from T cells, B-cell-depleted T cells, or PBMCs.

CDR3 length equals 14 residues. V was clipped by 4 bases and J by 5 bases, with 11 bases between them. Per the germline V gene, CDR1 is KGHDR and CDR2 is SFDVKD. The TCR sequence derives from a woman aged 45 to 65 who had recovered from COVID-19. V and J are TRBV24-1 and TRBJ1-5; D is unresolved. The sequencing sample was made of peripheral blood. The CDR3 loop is CATSDSHRDQPQHF. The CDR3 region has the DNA TGTGCCACCAGTGACTCACATCGGGATCAGCCCCAGCATTTT.